Following are 32 T cell receptor beta chains from one sample sequenced in a study of T cells in Graves' hyperthyroidism and ophthalmopathy. The CDR3 regions of TCR beta were amplified from RNA transcripts. The TCR CDR3 was amplified in a first-round RT-PCR using the HTBI primer set. TCRdb recomputed calls from the multiplex PCR reads with MiXCR, one row per CDR3 protein. This table holds around 580,000 distinct CDR3 sequences, about a sixth found once. The source material was blood. The receptors here all came from a woman aged 18-29 years with Graves' hyperthyroidism.

This clonotype has ten or more counts. V usage is TRBV6-1 and J usage is TRBJ2-5; D possibly corresponds to TRBD1 (5 bases). The CDR3 runs to 13 residues. Deletions cut 4 bases from V and 3 bases from J, with 9 bases between. The germline V gene has CDR1 MNHNS and CDR2 SASEGT. CDR3 loop: CASSGPQEETQYF. The CDR3 nucleotides read TGTGCCAGCAGTGGCCCACAGGAAGAGACCCAGTACTTC.

This clonotype showed up many times. This rearrangement joins TRBV24-1 to TRBJ2-3; D gene unclear. The CDR3 is made up of 13 amino acids. The V gene lost 3 bases and the J gene lost 7 bases, with 10 bases spanning the gap. In germline, CDR1 is KGHDR, CDR2 SFDVKD. The CDR3 loop reads CATSDGTPYTQYF. CDR3 sequence (DNA): TGTGCCACCAGTGATGGAACGCCTTATACGCAGTATTTT.

The CDR3 reads CASSSRLVYNEQFF. The CDR3 DNA reads TGTGCCAGCAGCTCCCGACTAGTGTACAATGAGCAGTTCTTC. The genes are TRBV9 and TRBJ2-1, with D perhaps matching TRBD2 (6 bases). The CDR3 loop spans 14 amino acids. The ends were cut back, 4 bases at V and 4 bases at J, with 12 bases in the middle. CDR1 SGDLS and CDR2 YYNGEE come from the germline V gene.

This clonotype has only a few counts. The chain employs TRBV6-5 and TRBJ1-5; no definite D call. The ends were cut back, 2 bases at V and 8 bases at J, with 7 bases in the middle. Per the germline V gene, CDR1 is MNHEY and CDR2 is SVGAGI. The CDR3 is 12 residues long. For the CDR3, the DNA is TGTGCCAGCAGTTACCCCCGGGAGCCCCAGCATTTT. It encodes CASSYPREPQHF.

This clonotype was observed at least ten times. This chain uses TRBV12-3 or TRBV12-4 with TRBJ2-3; no firm D call. The CDR3 totals 15 residues. V dropped 5 bases and J dropped 3 bases, with 15 bases sitting between them. DNA for the CDR3: TGTGCCAGCAGTAACGGACCTGACGTGACAGATACGCAGTATTTT. As protein: CASSNGPDVTDTQYF.

This clonotype occurred a few times. V usage is TRBV12-3 or TRBV12-4 and J usage is TRBJ2-2; a possible D gene is TRBD2 (5 bases). Trimming stripped 2 bases from V and 2 bases from J, with 12 bases between. The CDR3 has 16 residues. CDR3 sequence (DNA): TGTGCCAGCAGTTTATTAAGCGGCGCAAACACCGGGGAGCTGTTTTTT. Its translation is CASSLLSGANTGELFF.

The chain combines TRBV4-1 with TRBJ2-1, with D unresolved. V dropped 1 base and J dropped 8 bases, with 6 bases sitting between them. Germline assignment: CDR1 MGHRA and CDR2 YSYEKL. This CDR3 contains 12 residues. This chain's CDR3 is CASSQGRYEQFF. The CDR3 region has the DNA TGCGCCAGCAGCCAAGGGAGATATGAGCAGTTCTTC.

At least ten counts were recorded for this clonotype. At one boundary the junction diverges from the germline segment, which might be a read error. This chain connects TRBV10-3 to TRBJ2-5; 7 nucleotides align to TRBD1. The CDR3 consists of 14 residues. CDR1 is ENHRY, CDR2 SYGVKD, per germline. CDR3 sequence: CAISDRDSQQTQYF. CDR3 sequence (DNA): TGTGCCATCAGTGACCGGGACAGCCAACAGACCCAGTACTTC.

As concerns this clonotype: A clone one base away is much larger, so this may be a read error. V usage is TRBV2 and J usage is TRBJ1-2; TRBD1 matches 7 bases. Per germline, CDR1 SNHLY and CDR2 FYNNEI. This CDR3 has 15 amino acids. This chain's CDR3 is CASKLRDSDNHGYTF. For the CDR3, the DNA is TGTGCCAGCAAGCTCCGGGACAGCGATAACCATGGCTACACCTTC.

This clonotype was observed at least ten times. The chain carries TRBV3-1 and TRBJ2-3; possible D gene TRBD2, 5 bases. Germline V CDR1 and CDR2: LGHDT, YNNKEL (reference sequence). CDR3 size: 14 residues. V was cut by 2 bases and J by 6 bases, with 12 bases left in between. The CDR3 spells CASSQRSRGDTQYF. Written as DNA, the CDR3 is TGTGCCAGCAGCCAAAGGTCCCGAGGGGATACGCAGTATTTT.

A few counts support this clonotype. The rearrangement links TRBV10-2 to TRBJ2-5, with 10 positions matching TRBD2. This CDR3 contains 16 residues. Trimming took 5 bases from V and 2 from J; bases not matched to a gene: 8. Germline V gene sequence: CDR1 WSHSY, CDR2 SAAADI. The CDR3 spells CASSSGLARIQETQYF. As DNA, the CDR3 is TGCGCCAGCAGTTCGGGACTAGCGAGAATTCAAGAGACCCAGTACTTC.

V and J are TRBV27 and TRBJ1-1, with TRBD1 as a possible D gene (5 bases). The CDR3 is made up of 14 amino acids. Between the trimmed V and J ends, which lost 6 bases and 9 bases, there was a span of 20 bases. The germline V gene encodes CDR1 MNHEY and CDR2 SMNVEV (reference sequence). CDR3 protein: CASRREQVSPQAFF. The CDR3 nucleotides read TGTGCCAGCAGAAGAGAACAGGTCTCACCCCAAGCTTTCTTT.

This clonotype was seen at least ten times. This chain uses TRBV28 with TRBJ2-5, with 8 positions matching TRBD1. V dropped 5 bases and J dropped 5; count of bases not matched to a gene: 7. Looked up from germline, CDR1 is MDHEN and CDR2 is SYDVKM. This CDR3 contains 14 residues. The chain's CDR3 is CASSRTGRLETQYF. The CDR3 bases are TGTGCCAGCAGTAGGACAGGGCGGCTGGAGACCCAGTACTTC.

This chain connects TRBV19 to TRBJ1-2; D unclear. Trimming cost V 8 bases and J 8 bases, with 21 bases left between them. Germline-derived CDR1 and CDR2 are LNHDA and SQIVND (reference sequence). The CDR3 is made up of 14 amino acids. The CDR3 region has the DNA TGTGCCAGTTCCACCCCGGCTACCTCGGGGGGCTACACCTTC. Encoded protein: CASSTPATSGGYTF.

The table lists this clonotype with many counts. CDR3 in amino acids: CASSYSLGYQPQHF. CDR3 DNA: TGTGCCAGCAGTTACTCTCTAGGGTATCAGCCCCAGCATTTT. The chain couples TRBV6-2 or TRBV6-3 to TRBJ1-5; D unclear. The CDR3 is 14 amino acids. Germline V gene lookup returns CDR1 MNHEY and CDR2 SVGEGT. The V and J ends lost 0 bases and 5 bases respectively, with 8 bases between them.

This clonotype appeared many times. The chain carries TRBV28 and TRBJ2-7, with 7 bases that match TRBD1. CDR1 is MDHEN and CDR2 is SYDVKM in the germline V gene. The length of the CDR3 is 14 residues. Trimming cost V 5 bases and J 3 bases; bases outside gene matches: 7. In DNA form, the CDR3 reads TGTGCCAGCAGTGCGAACAGGGGCCTCTACGAGCAGTACTTC. As protein: CASSANRGLYEQYF. Full variable domain (rest looked up from reference TRBV28 and TRBJ2-7): DVKVTQSSRYLVKRTGEKVFLECVQDMDHENMFWYRQDPGLGLRLIYFSYDVKMKEKGDIPEGYSVSREKKERFSLILESASTNQTSMYLCASSANRGLYEQYFGPGTRLTVT.

The gene calls are TRBV12-3 or TRBV12-4 and TRBJ1-1; D uncertain. The CDR3 covers 14 residues. Trimming stripped 6 bases from V and 2 bases from J, with 13 bases between. CDR3 DNA sequence: TGTGCCAGCAGCCCAATTACGAGAAACACTGAAGCTTTCTTT. Its protein is CASSPITRNTEAFF.

The genes are TRBV9 and TRBJ2-1; 14 bases fit TRBD2. Per germline, CDR1 SGDLS and CDR2 YYNGEE. This CDR3 is built from 17 residues. Germline trimming cut 2 bases from V and 5 bases from J; bases unmatched to any gene: 6. The CDR3 region is CASSVSTSGRGNNEQFF. Here the CDR3 DNA reads TGTGCCAGCAGCGTTTCGACTAGCGGGAGGGGGAACAATGAGCAGTTCTTC. Using reference TRBV9 and TRBJ2-1 for the parts outside the CDR3, the full variable domain is DSGVTQTPKHLITATGQRVTLRCSPRSGDLSVYWYQQSLDQGLQFLIQYYNGEERAKGNILERFSAQQFPDLHSELNLSSLELGDSALYFCASSVSTSGRGNNEQFFGPGTRLTVL.

To note about this clonotype: Possible read error: a much larger clone is one base away. Likely a read error: the CDR3 ends without its conserved phenylalanine or tryptophan. This chain links TRBV2 with TRBJ2-5; D is undetermined. CDR3 length: 11 residues. Germline V gene sequence: CDR1 SNHLY, CDR2 FYNNEI. With 8 bases removed from V and 4 bases from J, the gap between germline ends came to 8 bases. The chain's CDR3 is CASHRGETQYL. DNA of the CDR3: TGTGCCAGCCACAGAGGAGAGACCCAGTACTTG.

The gene calls are TRBV5-8 and TRBJ1-5; maybe TRBD1 (6 bases). The germline gives CDR1 SGHTS, CDR2 YDEGEE. The CDR3 sequence is 15 residues long. The ends were cut back, 4 bases at V and 7 bases at J, with 18 bases in the middle. This chain's CDR3 is CASSGGITGNQPQHF. The CDR3 nucleotides read TGTGCCAGCAGCGGTGGGATAACAGGGAACCAGCCCCAGCATTTT.

This clonotype was detected ten times or more. The chain carries TRBV7-2 and TRBJ2-3; 11 bases fit TRBD2. This CDR3 comprises 15 residues. The germline gives CDR1 SGHTA, CDR2 FQGNSA. Unmatched junction bases numbered 5, after V lost 5 bases and J lost 4 bases. In nucleotides, the CDR3 is TGTGCCAGCAGCAATAGCGGGGGGGCGGCAGATACGCAGTATTTT. It translates to CASSNSGGAADTQYF.

CDR3 region: CSATRSGKRYYEQYF. CDR3 sequence (DNA): TGCAGTGCTACCCGTAGCGGGAAACGTTACTACGAGCAGTACTTC. The chain has TRBV20-1 and TRBJ2-7; 8 bases fit TRBD2. The CDR3 spans 15 residues. V shed 4 bases, J shed 3 bases, and the junction held 11 bases outside the gene matches. CDR1 is DFQATT and CDR2 is SNEGSKA in the germline V gene (reference sequence).

This clonotype appeared many times. The chain uses TRBV11-2 and TRBJ2-7, with 10 positions matching TRBD1. V gave up 5 bases and J gave up 3 bases; unmatched junction bases: 7. Per germline, CDR1 SGHAT and CDR2 FQNNGV. CDR3 length: 15 amino acids. CDR3 amino acids: CASSRPGQGHYEQYF. In DNA form, the CDR3 reads TGTGCCAGCAGCCGCCCGGGACAGGGGCACTACGAGCAGTACTTC.

This clonotype has a count of ten or more. The chain has TRBV30 and TRBJ2-3; D unclear. The germline CDR1 and CDR2 sequences are GTSNPN and SVGIG (reference sequence). The CDR3 runs to 12 residues. V lost 2 bases, J lost 5 bases, and 8 bases lay in between. CDR3 in amino acids: CAWSFVVDTQYF. The CDR3 nucleotides read TGTGCCTGGAGTTTCGTGGTAGATACGCAGTATTTT.

Concerning this clonotype: The junction differs from germline at one of its ends, possibly a read error. V is TRBV7-9 and J is TRBJ1-2, with D perhaps matching TRBD1 (6 bases). Germline CDR1 is SEHNR and CDR2 is FQNEAQ (reference sequence). This CDR3 is 16 amino acids long. CDR3: CASSPTLTGSSDGHTF. CDR3 nucleotide sequence: TGTGCCAGCAGCCCAACCTTAACAGGGTCTAGTGATGGCCACACCTTC. The variable domain in full, completed from reference TRBV7-9 and TRBJ1-2, reads DTGVSQNPRHKITKRGQNVTFRCDPISEHNRLYWYRQTLGQGPEFLTYFQNEAQLEKSRLLSDRFSAERPKGSFSTLEIQRTEQGDSAMYLCASSPTLTGSSDGHTFGSGTRLTVV.

This clonotype appeared many times. The V gene is TRBV15, the J gene TRBJ2-7, with D unclear. The CDR3 has 14 amino acids. Germline lookup yields CDR1 LNHNV and CDR2 YYDKDF (reference sequence). Between the trimmed V and J ends, which lost 4 bases and 5 bases, there was a span of 15 bases. The CDR3 loop reads CATSIQPQPDEQYF. The CDR3 DNA sequence: TGTGCCACCAGCATCCAGCCCCAACCGGACGAGCAGTACTTC.

This clonotype was counted only a few times. The genes are TRBV18 and TRBJ1-1; no clear D gene. This CDR3 has 16 amino acids. V lost 2 bases and J lost 3, with 16 bases in between. In germline, CDR1 is KGHSH, CDR2 LQKENI. The CDR3 DNA reads TGTGCCAGCTCACCAAGGCCTACTACTGGGGACACTGAAGCTTTCTTT. This encodes CASSPRPTTGDTEAFF.

The V call is TRBV20-1, the J call TRBJ2-7; D could derive from TRBD1 or TRBD2 (6 bases each). The germline V gene encodes CDR1 DFQATT and CDR2 SNEGSKA (reference sequence). V lost 6 bases and J 1 base, leaving 16 bases between the germline ends. The CDR3 runs 14 residues. The chain's CDR3 is CSAEEGGVSYEQYF. CDR3 nucleotide sequence: TGCAGTGCCGAGGAGGGGGGAGTGTCCTACGAGCAGTACTTC.

This clonotype was observed at least ten times. The V and J genes are TRBV30 and TRBJ2-5; no definite D call. V was shortened by 7 bases and J by 4 bases, with 22 bases between the two germline ends. The CDR3 is 15 amino acids. Germline CDR1 and CDR2: GTSNPN and SVGIG (reference sequence). The CDR3 is CAFQGLGLVRETQYF. CDR3 bases: TGTGCCTTTCAAGGGCTGGGGTTGGTACGAGAGACCCAGTACTTC.

This clonotype was seen a handful of times. The chain is built from TRBV4-2 and TRBJ2-1; 9 bases are shared with TRBD2. From germline, CDR1 is LGHNA and CDR2 YNFKEQ. This CDR3 has 16 residues. Trimming cost V 4 bases and J 7 bases; bases outside gene matches: 11. The CDR3 spells CASSREAGGAVNEQFF. In DNA form, the CDR3 reads TGTGCCAGCAGCCGGGAAGCGGGGGGTGCTGTAAATGAGCAGTTCTTC.

This clonotype was detected ten times or more. The chain has TRBV2 and TRBJ2-5, with TRBD2 identical over 7 bases. V was pared by 4 bases and J by 5 bases, with 4 bases of the junction left unmatched. CDR1 and CDR2 (germline): SNHLY, FYNNEI. CDR3 length: 13 amino acids. The CDR3 is CASSASGAETQYF. Here the CDR3 DNA reads TGTGCCAGCAGTGCTAGCGGCGCTGAGACCCAGTACTTC. The entire variable domain, with the rest obtained from reference TRBV2 and TRBJ2-5, is as follows: EPEVTQTPSHQVTQMGQEVILRCVPISNHLYFYWYRQILGQKVEFLVSFYNNEISEKSEIFDDQFSVERPDGSNFTLKIRSTKLEDSAMYFCASSASGAETQYFGPGTRLLVL.

This clonotype was detected only a few times. CDR3 amino acids: CSVTLDLYEQFF. CDR3 DNA: TGCAGCGTTACCCTTGACTTATATGAGCAGTTCTTC. V gene TRBV29-1 combines with J gene TRBJ2-1; D unresolved. This CDR3 comprises 12 residues. V was pared by 5 bases and J by 8 bases, with 13 bases between. In germline, CDR1 is SQVTM, CDR2 ANQGSEA.